One sample yielded the 30 T cell receptor beta chains listed below, sequenced in a study of beta chain features in type 1 diabetes. Findings and caveats of the study: All four CD4+ subsets of Type 1 diabetes patients contained TCRB CDR3s that were moderately but significantly shorter.

The whole isolated RNA underwent reverse transcription, so sequencing captured expressed TCRB transcripts. Sequencing was performed with immunoSEQ multiplex PCR; in TCRdb, only in-frame clones are kept and a portion is missing. Seen here are 500,000 to 850,000 clones, 11% to 15% observed once, and the top ten hold approximately 0.039%. These receptors' antigens are unknown. Sample: naive CD4+ T cells from blood. These receptors were taken from a man between 18 and 29 years old with type 1 diabetes.

The chain carries TRBV30 and TRBJ2-3, with 10 bases fitting TRBD2. Trimming at V came to 3 bases and at J to 4 bases, leaving 10 bases not matched to a gene. Germline CDR1 GTSNPN, CDR2 SVGIG (reference sequence). The CDR3 has 16 amino acids. CDR3 residues: CAWSPKVSGRADTQYF. In nucleotides, the CDR3 is TGTGCCTGGAGCCCGAAGGTGAGCGGGAGGGCAGATACGCAGTATTTT.

In its sample, this clone was seen a few times. J is TRBJ1-1 and V is TRBV7-9; no definite D call. The CDR3 sequence is 12 residues long. In germline, CDR1 is SEHNR, CDR2 FQNEAQ (reference sequence). Deletions cut 3 bases from V and 7 bases from J, with 9 bases between. This chain's CDR3 is CASSFEVGEAFF. DNA for the CDR3: TGTGCCAGCAGCTTCGAAGTAGGTGAAGCTTTCTTT.

This clone was counted a few times. The gene calls are TRBV7-9 and TRBJ2-1; D may match TRBD1 or TRBD2 (5 bases each). This CDR3 comprises 13 residues. Germline-derived CDR1 and CDR2 are SEHNR and FQNEAQ (reference sequence). V shed 1 base and J shed 13 bases, with 14 bases lying between them. The CDR3 loop reads CASSLEGTDSQFF. Here the CDR3 DNA reads TGTGCCAGCAGCTTAGAAGGGACCGATTCTCAGTTCTTC.

The chain uses TRBV11-1 and TRBJ2-3; possible D gene TRBD2, 7 bases. Germline V gene lookup returns CDR1 SGHAT and CDR2 FQDESV (reference sequence). The CDR3 is made up of 15 amino acids. Trimming removed 0 bases from V and 2 bases from J, with 9 bases in between. Here the CDR3 reads CASSLARGLTDTQYF. The CDR3 nucleotides read TGTGCCAGCAGCTTAGCGCGGGGGCTCACAGATACGCAGTATTTT.

This chain uses TRBV7-2 with TRBJ2-7; D uncertain. V was shortened by 1 base and J by 0 bases, with 10 bases between the two germline ends. This CDR3 contains 15 residues. Per germline, CDR1 SGHTA and CDR2 FQGNSA. The CDR3 sequence: CASSLVWESSYEQYF. CDR3 in DNA: TGTGCCAGCAGCTTAGTGTGGGAAAGCTCCTACGAGCAGTACTTC. The whole variable domain, filled in from reference TRBV7-2 and TRBJ2-7, reads GAGVSQSPSNKVTEKGKDVELRCDPISGHTALYWYRQSLGQGLEFLIYFQGNSAPDKSGLPSDRFSAERTGGSVSTLTIQRTQQEDSAVYLCASSLVWESSYEQYFGPGTRLTVT.

This clone showed up just a few times. V is TRBV6-6 and J is TRBJ2-1; D possibly corresponds to TRBD1 (5 bases). V lost 8 bases to trimming and J lost 9 bases, with 23 bases between them. Germline-derived CDR1 and CDR2 are MNHNY and SVGAGI (reference sequence). The CDR3 covers 15 residues. DNA of the CDR3: TGTGCCAGCTTGACAGCGAAAGTCCCTCTCGGTGAGCAGTTCTTC. As protein: CASLTAKVPLGEQFF.

The V and J genes are TRBV6-5 and TRBJ1-2; D might be TRBD1 (6 bases). CDR3 length: 13 amino acids. Per the germline V gene, CDR1 is MNHEY and CDR2 is SVGAGI. V dropped 11 bases and J dropped 2 bases, with 15 bases sitting between them. The CDR3 reads CAVRDTVNYGYTF. The CDR3 nucleotides read TGTGCCGTCCGGGACACGGTAAACTATGGCTACACCTTC.

With regard to this clone: Other DNA sequences in the sample encode the same CDR3. The chain links TRBV5-4 to TRBJ2-5; no reliable D call. Germline-derived CDR1 and CDR2 are SGHNT and YYREEE (reference sequence). The CDR3 is 14 amino acids. Trimming stripped 0 bases from V and 1 base from J, with 7 bases between. The CDR3 DNA is TGTGCCAGCAGCTTGGGAGGATTCCAAGAGACCCAGTACTTC. Its protein product is CASSLGGFQETQYF.

This clone has only a few counts. The chain combines TRBV4-2 with TRBJ1-5; D is uncertain. V shed 1 base and J shed 2 bases, with 3 bases lying between them. Germline values: CDR1 LGHNA, CDR2 YNFKEQ. There are 13 residues in the CDR3. CDR3 sequence (DNA): TGTGCCAGCAGCCAAGGGCGCAATCAGCCCCAGCATTTT. Translated: CASSQGRNQPQHF.

This clone was seen a few times. The rearrangement links TRBV28 to TRBJ1-6; no definite D call. Germline lookup yields CDR1 MDHEN and CDR2 SYDVKM. V dropped 7 bases and J dropped 4 bases, with 20 bases sitting between them. The CDR3 has 17 amino acids. The CDR3 here is CASTDPGGSQYNSPLHF. In nucleotides, the CDR3 is TGTGCCAGCACCGACCCGGGAGGGAGTCAATATAATTCACCCCTCCACTTT.

This clone was observed a few times. The chain is built from TRBV9 and TRBJ2-1; the D gene is possibly TRBD1 (5 bases). Trimming left V 0 bases short and J 8 bases short, with 9 bases between. CDR3 size: 13 residues. Per the germline V gene, CDR1 is SGDLS and CDR2 is YYNGEE. CDR3 DNA: TGTGCCAGCAGCGTAGCTCAGGGCCATGAGCAGTTCTTC. Its protein product is CASSVAQGHEQFF.

The V and J genes are TRBV7-2 and TRBJ2-5; TRBD1 matches 7 bases. The CDR3 consists of 14 residues. The germline gives CDR1 SGHTA, CDR2 FQGNSA. V lost 3 bases to trimming and J lost 5 bases; unmatched junction nucleotides: 6. The CDR3 here is CASSLTGTQETQYF. For the CDR3, the DNA is TGTGCCAGCAGCTTGACAGGGACCCAGGAGACCCAGTACTTC.

In its sample, this clone was seen a few times. V is TRBV4-1 and J is TRBJ2-7; no firm D call. The CDR3 contains 14 residues. The germline CDR1 and CDR2 sequences are MGHRA and YSYEKL. The V gene lost 4 bases and the J gene lost 0 bases, with 10 bases spanning the gap. As DNA, the CDR3 is TGCGCCAGCAGCCCCCGGGCGGACTCCTACGAGCAGTACTTC. Translation: CASSPRADSYEQYF.

Only a few counts were recorded for this clone. The CDR3 sequence is CAWSVGAGRVDIQYF. The CDR3 DNA reads TGTGCCTGGAGTGTAGGTGCAGGCCGTGTTGACATTCAGTACTTC. The chain joins TRBV30 to TRBJ2-4; no definite D call. Per the germline V gene, CDR1 is GTSNPN and CDR2 is SVGIG (reference sequence). With 0 bases removed from V and 8 bases from J, the gap between germline ends came to 17 bases. The CDR3 length is 15 residues.

In its sample, this clone was seen a few times. The chain links TRBV28 to TRBJ2-7; 9 bases map to TRBD2. Germline trimming cut 2 bases from V and 6 bases from J; bases unmatched to any gene: 5. Germline V gene sequence: CDR1 MDHEN, CDR2 SYDVKM. The CDR3 extends over 14 amino acids. CDR3 in amino acids: CASSLLAGSSEQYF. CDR3 in DNA: TGTGCCAGCAGTTTACTAGCGGGATCTTCCGAGCAGTACTTC.

This sequence joins TRBV29-1 and TRBJ2-2; a possible D gene is TRBD1 (6 bases). Germline CDR1 and CDR2: SQVTM and ANQGSEA. Trimming removed 4 bases from V and 3 bases from J, with 15 bases in between. CDR3 size: 15 residues. The CDR3, as DNA: TGCAGCGTTGCTCACTACAGGGTGGACACCGGGGAGCTGTTTTTT. Protein: CSVAHYRVDTGELFF.

CDR3 in DNA: TGCGCCAGCAGCTGGGAGTCTAGCGGGGGCTACTACGAGCAGTACTTC. It specifies CASSWESSGGYYEQYF. The chain recombines TRBV5-1 with TRBJ2-7, with TRBD2 matching 10 bases. V lost 3 bases to trimming and J lost 3 bases; unmatched junction nucleotides: 9. The length of the CDR3 is 16 residues. CDR1 SGHRS and CDR2 YFSETQ come from the germline V gene.

The chain links TRBV5-1 to TRBJ1-1; D uncertain. Looked up from germline, CDR1 is SGHRS and CDR2 is YFSETQ. Trimming left V 6 bases short and J 5 bases short, with 17 bases between. The CDR3 totals 14 residues. The CDR3 DNA sequence: TGCGCCAGCAATTTTGGTTCCGGGGAGACTGAAGCTTTCTTT. This translates into CASNFGSGETEAFF.

The rearrangement joins TRBV28 to TRBJ2-3; the D is unclear. The V gene's germline CDR1 is MDHEN and CDR2 SYDVKM. V lost 2 bases to trimming and J lost 0 bases, with 9 bases between them. The CDR3 contains 15 residues. The CDR3 is CASSLSRASTDTQYF. CDR3 in DNA: TGTGCCAGCAGTTTAAGTCGCGCAAGCACAGATACGCAGTATTTT.

This chain connects TRBV30 to TRBJ2-6; 7 bases fit TRBD2. The V gene's germline CDR1 is GTSNPN and CDR2 SVGIG (reference sequence). The CDR3 contains 15 residues. The trim removed 5 bases at V and 2 bases at J, leaving 6 bases unmatched. The CDR3 DNA reads as TGTGCCTGGTCACCGGGGGGTGCTGGGGCCAACGTCCTGACTTTC. The encoded protein is CAWSPGGAGANVLTF.

This clone was seen only a few times. This rearrangement joins TRBV4-1 to TRBJ2-5; no reliable D call. The CDR3 is 15 amino acids. Deletions cut 2 bases from V and 5 bases from J, with 15 bases between. Germline values: CDR1 MGHRA, CDR2 YSYEKL. In DNA form, the CDR3 reads TGCGCCAGCAGCCAATGGCGGACGGCAGAGGAGACCCAGTACTTC. This codes for CASSQWRTAEETQYF.

This clone was seen more than once but under ten times. The chain has TRBV7-9 and TRBJ2-7; D not certain. This CDR3 is built from 13 residues. CDR1 SEHNR and CDR2 FQNEAQ come from the germline V gene (reference sequence). Trimming took 3 bases from V and 2 from J, leaving 8 bases between them. The CDR3 is CASSFAQPYEQYF. The DNA for the CDR3 is TGTGCCAGCAGCTTCGCCCAACCCTACGAGCAGTACTTC.

The chain joins TRBV28 to TRBJ1-5; D is ambiguous. Germline values: CDR1 MDHEN, CDR2 SYDVKM. Trimming took 6 bases from V and 6 from J, leaving 9 bases between them. CDR3 length: 12 residues. In DNA, the CDR3 is TGTGCCAGCAGGCAAACAGTTCAGCCCCAGCATTTT. This gives the protein CASRQTVQPQHF.

Points on this clone: The same CDR3 is also encoded by other DNA sequences in this sample. The chain is built from TRBV9 and TRBJ1-1; no definite D call. Germline CDR1 SGDLS, CDR2 YYNGEE. Trimming left V 0 bases short and J 1 base short, with 4 bases between. The CDR3 runs to 13 residues. The chain's CDR3 is CASSVAPNTEAFF. The DNA of the CDR3 is TGTGCCAGCAGCGTAGCTCCGAACACTGAAGCTTTCTTT. The whole variable domain, remainder taken from reference TRBV9 and TRBJ1-1, is DSGVTQTPKHLITATGQRVTLRCSPRSGDLSVYWYQQSLDQGLQFLIQYYNGEERAKGNILERFSAQQFPDLHSELNLSSLELGDSALYFCASSVAPNTEAFFGQGTRLTVV.

The CDR3 here is CASSPPVGGQETQYF. The CDR3 coding sequence is TGTGCCAGCTCACCACCGGTAGGGGGCCAAGAGACCCAGTACTTC. V usage is TRBV18 and J usage is TRBJ2-5; a possible D gene is TRBD1 (6 bases). Trimming removed 0 bases from V and 1 base from J, with 9 bases in between. The germline V gene has CDR1 KGHSH and CDR2 LQKENI. This CDR3 region has 15 residues. The complete variable domain, with remaining parts taken from reference TRBV18 and TRBJ2-5, reads NAGVMQNPRHLVRRRGQEARLRCSPMKGHSHVYWYRQLPEEGLKFMVYLQKENIIDESGMPKERFSAEFPKEGPSILRIQQVVRGDSAAYFCASSPPVGGQETQYFGPGTRLLVL.

This clone was seen a few times. This sequence joins TRBV7-9 and TRBJ1-1; tentative D call: TRBD1 (6 bases). CDR1 and CDR2 (germline): SEHNR, FQNEAQ (reference sequence). The V end lost 5 bases, the J end lost 1 base, and 20 bases lay between the germline ends. The CDR3 consists of 17 residues. The CDR3 protein is CASSPNPGGQSNTEAFF. For the CDR3, the DNA is TGTGCCAGCAGCCCCAACCCCGGGGGGCAATCGAACACTGAAGCTTTCTTT.

A few counts support this clone. This chain connects TRBV13 to TRBJ2-5; 7 bases fit TRBD1. Trimming cost V 4 bases and J 5 bases; bases outside gene matches: 4. The CDR3 is 13 amino acids. CDR1 is PRHDT, CDR2 FYEKMQ, per germline (reference sequence). The CDR3: CASSSQGVETQYF. DNA for the CDR3: TGTGCCAGCAGCTCCCAGGGGGTCGAGACCCAGTACTTC.

This chain joins TRBV7-9 and TRBJ1-2; D gene uncertain. The CDR3 totals 15 residues. V was shortened by 0 bases and J by 0 bases, with 8 bases between the two germline ends. Germline assignment: CDR1 SEHNR and CDR2 FQNEAQ (reference sequence). The CDR3 is CASSLARAANYGYTF. CDR3 in DNA: TGTGCCAGCAGCTTAGCGCGGGCCGCTAACTATGGCTACACCTTC.

The rearrangement uses TRBV5-1 and TRBJ2-2; weak D call: TRBD1 (6 bases). Trimming left V 5 bases short and J 0 bases short, with 11 bases between. The CDR3 spans 15 residues. In germline, CDR1 is SGHRS, CDR2 YFSETQ. Here the CDR3 DNA reads TGCGCCAGCAGTTACGACAGGACGAACACCGGGGAGCTGTTTTTT. Protein: CASSYDRTNTGELFF.

This clone was seen a handful of times. This rearrangement joins TRBV30 to TRBJ1-5; TRBD1 matches 10 bases. The CDR3 length is 16 residues. The germline V gene encodes CDR1 GTSNPN and CDR2 SVGIG (reference sequence). The V gene end was trimmed by 3 bases and the J gene end by 1 base; junction bases not matched to a gene: 6. This CDR3 reads CAWSSDRGLSNQPQHF. CDR3 coding DNA: TGTGCCTGGAGCAGCGACAGGGGGCTCAGCAATCAGCCCCAGCATTTT.